This TCR beta chain was retrieved from a study of blood T cell repertoires in COVID-19. Overall study: Some COVID-19 samples were acute and others convalescent; all came from the United States, Italy and Spain. PBMCs, B-cell-depleted T cells, or T cells were the source of the cDNA or gDNA that made up the material.

The CDR3 has 15 residues. Germline V lookup: CDR1 SQVTM, CDR2 ANQGSEA. Losses at the gene ends were 0 bases for V and 7 bases for J; bases not matched to a gene: 7. This clone was observed a handful of times. TCRdb's copy holds only in-frame clones and misses some; the assay was immunoSEQ multiplex PCR. The data show hundreds of thousands of clones, nearly 90% seen once. The sequenced sample consisted of peripheral blood. The chain uses TRBV29-1 and TRBJ1-4; 8 bases map to TRBD1. The TCR comes from a man aged 18-30 years with active or convalescent COVID-19. The CDR3, as DNA: TGCAGCGTTGAAGACCCGACAGGGGCGGGTGAAAAACTGTTTTTT. Translation: CSVEDPTGAGEKLFF.